The next 19 T cell receptor beta chains were all read from a single sample in a study of blood T cell repertoires in COVID-19. Clones were sequenced by immunoSEQ multiplex PCR, and TCRdb holds only the in-frame ones, with some missing. The table lists approximately 500,000 clones, roughly nine tenths of them singletons, with under 8.5% in the top ten. Sequenced input: peripheral blood. The receptors stem from a woman in her fifties or sixties with COVID-19, enrolled during active disease.

The chain has TRBV2 and TRBJ1-2; a possible D gene is TRBD1 (6 bases). Trimming stripped 5 bases from V and 5 bases from J, with 12 bases between. The CDR3 sequence is 13 residues long. Germline CDR1 reads SNHLY; CDR2 reads FYNNEI. CDR3 in DNA: TGTGCCAGCAGTTCGGGACATCTGTATGGCTACACCTTC. Encoded protein: CASSSGHLYGYTF.

V gene TRBV6-1 combines with J gene TRBJ1-5; the D is unclear. The CDR3 totals 13 residues. V was pared by 0 bases and J by 9 bases, with 9 bases between. Germline V lookup: CDR1 MNHNS, CDR2 SASEGT. CDR3 loop: CASSEAPPWPQHF. The CDR3 region has the DNA TGTGCCAGCAGTGAAGCCCCCCCTTGGCCCCAGCATTTT.

The chain uses TRBV19 and TRBJ2-1; TRBD1 matches 8 bases. Per the germline V gene, CDR1 is LNHDA and CDR2 is SQIVND (reference sequence). The CDR3 extends over 13 amino acids. V lost 6 bases, J lost 10 bases, and 8 bases stayed unmatched. CDR3 in DNA: TGTGCCAGTAGGGACAGGGCAAGTCAAGAGCAGTTCTTC. Amino acids: CASRDRASQEQFF.

J is TRBJ1-5 and V is TRBV4-1, with no clear D. Germline CDR1 is MGHRA and CDR2 is YSYEKL. The CDR3 covers 13 residues. Trimming stripped 0 bases from V and 16 bases from J, with 16 bases between. The CDR3 protein is CASSQDIGFGEHF. CDR3 DNA: TGCGCCAGCAGCCAAGATATCGGTTTTGGAGAACATTTT.

The CDR3 loop reads CASSDRGSGELFF. In DNA, the CDR3 is TGTGCCAGCAGCGATAGGGGGTCCGGGGAGCTGTTTTTT. The J gene is TRBJ2-2, the V gene TRBV9, with a tentative D call TRBD1 (6 bases). V gave up 3 bases and J gave up 6 bases, with 9 bases separating them. The germline CDR1 and CDR2 sequences are SGDLS and YYNGEE. There are 13 residues in the CDR3. Looking up the rest from reference TRBV9 and TRBJ2-2 gives the full variable domain: DSGVTQTPKHLITATGQRVTLRCSPRSGDLSVYWYQQSLDQGLQFLIQYYNGEERAKGNILERFSAQQFPDLHSELNLSSLELGDSALYFCASSDRGSGELFFGEGSRLTVL.

The J gene is TRBJ1-1, the V gene TRBV4-1, with D possibly TRBD1 on 5 matching bases. This CDR3 contains 15 residues. The germline V and J ends were trimmed by 1 base and 4 bases, with 13 bases remaining between them. The V gene's germline CDR1 is MGHRA and CDR2 YSYEKL. The CDR3 nucleotides are TGCGCCAGCAGCCAAGTGGGCAGGGAAAGCACTGAAGCTTTCTTT. It is translated as CASSQVGRESTEAFF.

This sequence joins TRBV3-1 (or the pseudogene TRBV3-2) and TRBJ1-2; weak D call: TRBD1 (6 bases). V was clipped by 1 base and J by 3 bases, with 6 bases between them. Germline V lookup: CDR1 LGHDT, CDR2 YNNKEL (reference sequence). The CDR3 contains 13 residues. The CDR3: CASSQAGDYGYTF. CDR3 nucleotide sequence: TGTGCCAGCAGCCAAGCAGGGGACTATGGCTACACCTTC.

In this sample, this clone turned up a few times. V is TRBV6-1 and J is TRBJ2-7; possibly TRBD2 for D (5 bases). Germline values: CDR1 MNHNS, CDR2 SASEGT. V lost 2 bases and J lost 6, with 8 bases in between. CDR3 size: 12 residues. CDR3 bases: TGTGCCAGCAGTGAAACGGGGTTCGAGCAGTACTTC. Protein: CASSETGFEQYF.

The chain recombines TRBV27 with TRBJ1-5; TRBD1 agrees at 8 bases. Germline CDR1 reads MNHEY; CDR2 reads SMNVEV (reference sequence). The CDR3 consists of 13 residues. V lost 2 bases and J lost 11; bases outside the gene matches: 5. CDR3 sequence reads: CASSLHRGTSQHF. The DNA of the CDR3 is TGTGCCAGCAGTTTACACAGGGGGACCTCCCAGCATTTT.

This clone appeared once. The gene calls are TRBV5-1 and TRBJ2-5; TRBD1 matches 12 bases. V was clipped by 0 bases and J by 5 bases; unmatched bases: 5. The CDR3 extends over 16 amino acids. CDR1 is SGHRS, CDR2 YFSETQ, per germline. CDR3 protein: CASSLVGQGARETQYF. For the CDR3, the DNA is TGCGCCAGCAGCTTGGTGGGACAGGGGGCGCGGGAGACCCAGTACTTC.

The chain recombines TRBV7-6 with TRBJ2-1, with 8 bases aligning to TRBD2. The V gene's germline CDR1 is SGHVS and CDR2 FNYEAQ. This CDR3 region has 15 residues. The V and J ends lost 5 bases and 2 bases, in that order; junction bases with no gene match: 5. This chain's CDR3 is CASSPRRGAYNEQFF. In nucleotides, the CDR3 is TGTGCCAGCAGCCCCCGGCGGGGGGCCTACAATGAGCAGTTCTTC. Using reference TRBV7-6 and TRBJ2-1 for the parts outside the CDR3, the full variable domain is GAGVSQSPRYKVTKRGQDVALRCDPISGHVSLYWYRQALGQGPEFLTYFNYEAQQDKSGLPNDRFSAERPEGSISTLTIQRTEQRDSAMYRCASSPRRGAYNEQFFGPGTRLTVL.

In its sample, this clone was seen a few times. The V call is TRBV10-3, the J call TRBJ1-2, with D perhaps TRBD1 (5 bases). V was clipped by 2 bases and J by 10 bases, with 11 bases between them. Germline CDR1 is ENHRY and CDR2 is SYGVKD. This CDR3 is 12 amino acids long. For the CDR3, the DNA is TGTGCCATCAGTGAGGGCCAGGGTGTCTACACCTTC. It encodes CAISEGQGVYTF.

V is TRBV11-2 and J is TRBJ2-3; 10 bases align to TRBD2. CDR1 and CDR2 (germline): SGHAT, FQNNGV. CDR3 size: 16 residues. Trimming at V came to 0 bases and at J to 5 bases, leaving 5 bases not matched to a gene. The CDR3 loop reads CASSLDLAGVIDTQYF. In DNA, the CDR3 is TGTGCCAGCAGCTTAGATCTAGCGGGGGTCATAGATACGCAGTATTTT.

The table lists this clone with a count of one. This chain uses TRBV9 with TRBJ1-6; D not resolved. This CDR3 has 15 amino acids. Germline V gene data show CDR1 as SGDLS and CDR2 as YYNGEE. V lost 4 bases and J lost 13, with 21 bases in between. In nucleotides, the CDR3 is TGTGCCAGCAGCCTGAGTGGAGGGCCCCTTTCGCCCCTCCACTTT. Its protein product is CASSLSGGPLSPLHF.

V gene TRBV19 combines with J gene TRBJ2-2; D is undetermined. The CDR3 spans 12 residues. With 8 bases removed from V and 6 bases from J, the gap between germline ends came to 10 bases. From germline, CDR1 is LNHDA and CDR2 SQIVND (reference sequence). CDR3 nucleotide sequence: TGTGCCAGTTCCTACCGGTCCGGGGAGCTGTTTTTT. This encodes CASSYRSGELFF.

V is TRBV9 and J is TRBJ1-5; the D gene is possibly TRBD1 (6 bases). V was clipped by 2 bases and J by 7 bases, with 13 bases between them. CDR1 SGDLS and CDR2 YYNGEE come from the germline V gene. The CDR3 extends over 14 amino acids. The CDR3 nucleotides are TGTGCCAGCAGCGTGGGGGGGCTGGGGCAGCCCCAGCATTTT. It is translated as CASSVGGLGQPQHF. The full variable domain, its missing parts supplied by reference TRBV9 and TRBJ1-5, is DSGVTQTPKHLITATGQRVTLRCSPRSGDLSVYWYQQSLDQGLQFLIQYYNGEERAKGNILERFSAQQFPDLHSELNLSSLELGDSALYFCASSVGGLGQPQHFGDGTRLSIL.

This clone was recorded a few times. Other nucleotide sequences from this sample produce the same CDR3. V usage is TRBV5-1 and J usage is TRBJ2-3, with 8 positions matching TRBD1. CDR1 SGHRS and CDR2 YFSETQ come from the germline V gene. V trimming: 1 base; J trimming: 6 bases; junction bases outside the gene matches: 7. The CDR3 length is 15 residues. CDR3 region: CASSLPGQGRDTQYF. In DNA, the CDR3 is TGCGCCAGCAGCTTGCCCGGACAGGGAAGGGATACGCAGTATTTT. The entire variable domain, with the rest obtained from reference TRBV5-1 and TRBJ2-3, is as follows: KAGVTQTPRYLIKTRGQQVTLSCSPISGHRSVSWYQQTPGQGLQFLFEYFSETQRNKGNFPGRFSGRQFSNSRSEMNVSTLELGDSALYLCASSLPGQGRDTQYFGPGTRLTVL.

This sequence joins TRBV5-4 and TRBJ2-1; 7 bases agree with TRBD2. CDR1 and CDR2 (germline): SGHNT, YYREEE (reference sequence). The ends lost 4 bases at V and 5 bases at J; junction bases unmatched: 9. This CDR3 is 15 amino acids long. CDR3 loop: CASSRDGLGDNEQFF. The DNA of the CDR3 is TGTGCCAGCAGCCGAGACGGACTAGGGGACAATGAGCAGTTCTTC.

V and J are TRBV6-5 and TRBJ1-1, with 7 bases lining up with TRBD1. J gave up 1 base and V 5 bases, and 4 bases lay outside the gene matches. The CDR3 runs to 14 residues. The germline gives CDR1 MNHEY, CDR2 SVGAGI. The CDR3 DNA is TGTGCCAGCAGTCCCGGGACAGCGAACACTGAAGCTTTCTTT. Its translation is CASSPGTANTEAFF.